Following are 2 T cell receptor beta chains from one sample sequenced in a study of tumor and adjacent non-tumor tissue in lung cancer. RNA was extracted from bulk tissue without any cell sorting. Distant lung tissue was collected more than 3 cm away from the tumor edge. Three rounds of nested PCR, following a modified ARM-PCR protocol, produced the TCRbeta library. TCRdb reprocessed the multiplex PCR reads via MiXCR and lists one record per CDR3 protein. The sample lists 40,000 to 55,000 distinct CDR3 sequences; around three quarters were seen once. Sequencing was carried out using distant non-tumor lung tissue. The receptor source for this set is a woman in her sixties or seventies with non-small cell lung cancer.

The CDR3 bases are TGTGCCAGCAGGTACAACAGTTCGAGCGGCACTGAAGCTTTCTTT. It translates to CASRYNSSSGTEAFF. The chain couples TRBV12-3 or TRBV12-4 to TRBJ1-1, with D hard to call. The CDR3 is 15 amino acids. V dropped 6 bases and J dropped 4 bases, with 18 bases sitting between them.

This clonotype was observed many times. This chain joins TRBV20-1 and TRBJ2-7, with D perhaps matching TRBD2 (5 bases). The CDR3 spans 11 residues. V shed 5 bases and J shed 5 bases, with 10 bases lying between them. The germline CDR1 and CDR2 sequences are DFQATT and SNEGSKA (reference sequence). CDR3 protein: CSAPSADEQYF. DNA of the CDR3: TGCAGTGCTCCCTCAGCGGACGAGCAGTACTTC.